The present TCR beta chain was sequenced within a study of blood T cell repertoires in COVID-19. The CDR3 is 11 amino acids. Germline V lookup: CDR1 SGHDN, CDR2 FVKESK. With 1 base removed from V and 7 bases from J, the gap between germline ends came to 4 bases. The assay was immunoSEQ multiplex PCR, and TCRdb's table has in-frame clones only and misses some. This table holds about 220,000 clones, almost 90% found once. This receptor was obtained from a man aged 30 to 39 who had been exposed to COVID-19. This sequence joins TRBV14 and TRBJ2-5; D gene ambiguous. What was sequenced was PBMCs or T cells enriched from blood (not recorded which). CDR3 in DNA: TGTGCCAGCAGCCAAGGAGGGACCCAGTACTTC. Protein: CASSQGGTQYF. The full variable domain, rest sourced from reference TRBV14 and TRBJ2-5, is EAGVTQFPSHSVIEKGQTVTLRCDPISGHDNLYWYRRVMGKEIKFLLHFVKESKQDESGMPNNRFLAERTGGTYSTLKVQPAELEDSGVYFCASSQGGTQYFGPGTRLLVL.